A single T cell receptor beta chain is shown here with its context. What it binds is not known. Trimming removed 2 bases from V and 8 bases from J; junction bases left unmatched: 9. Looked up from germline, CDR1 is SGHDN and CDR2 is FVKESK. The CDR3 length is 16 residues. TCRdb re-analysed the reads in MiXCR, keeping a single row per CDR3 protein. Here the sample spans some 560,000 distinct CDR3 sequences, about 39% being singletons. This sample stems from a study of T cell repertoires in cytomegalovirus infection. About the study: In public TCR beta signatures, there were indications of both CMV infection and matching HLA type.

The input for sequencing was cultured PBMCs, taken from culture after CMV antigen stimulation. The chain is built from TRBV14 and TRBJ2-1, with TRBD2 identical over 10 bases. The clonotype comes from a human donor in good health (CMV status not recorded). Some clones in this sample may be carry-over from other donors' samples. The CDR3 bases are TGTGCCAGCAGCCAAATTCTGTCTAGCGGGAGCTATGAGCAGTTCTTC. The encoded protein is CASSQILSSGSYEQFF.